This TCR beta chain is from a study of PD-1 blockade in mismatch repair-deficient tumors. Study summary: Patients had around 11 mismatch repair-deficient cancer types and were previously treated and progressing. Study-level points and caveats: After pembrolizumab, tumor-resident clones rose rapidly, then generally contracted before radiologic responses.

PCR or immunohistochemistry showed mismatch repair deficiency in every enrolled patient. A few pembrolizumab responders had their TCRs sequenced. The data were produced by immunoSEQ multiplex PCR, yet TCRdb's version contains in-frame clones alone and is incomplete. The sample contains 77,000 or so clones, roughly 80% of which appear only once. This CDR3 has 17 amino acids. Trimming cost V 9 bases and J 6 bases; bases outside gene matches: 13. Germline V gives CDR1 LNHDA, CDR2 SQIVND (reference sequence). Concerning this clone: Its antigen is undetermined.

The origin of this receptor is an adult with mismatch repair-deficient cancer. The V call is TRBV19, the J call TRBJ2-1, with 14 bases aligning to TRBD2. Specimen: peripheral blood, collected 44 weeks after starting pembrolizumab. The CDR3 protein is CASEAGTSGRVRNEQFF. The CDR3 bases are TGTGCCAGCGAGGCGGGGACTAGCGGGAGAGTGCGCAATGAGCAGTTCTTC.